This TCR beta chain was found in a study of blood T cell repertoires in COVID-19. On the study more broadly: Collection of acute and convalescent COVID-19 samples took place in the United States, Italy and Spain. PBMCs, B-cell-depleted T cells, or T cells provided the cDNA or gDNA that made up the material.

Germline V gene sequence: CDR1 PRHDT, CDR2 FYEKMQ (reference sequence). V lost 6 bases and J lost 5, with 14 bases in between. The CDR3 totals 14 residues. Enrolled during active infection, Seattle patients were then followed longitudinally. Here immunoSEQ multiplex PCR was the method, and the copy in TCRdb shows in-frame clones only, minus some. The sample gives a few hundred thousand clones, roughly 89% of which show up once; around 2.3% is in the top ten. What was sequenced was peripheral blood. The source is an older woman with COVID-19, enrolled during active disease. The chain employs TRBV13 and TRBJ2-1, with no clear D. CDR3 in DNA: TGTGCCAGCAGGGTTTGGGCACGGAACAATGAGCAGTTCTTC. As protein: CASRVWARNNEQFF.